This T cell receptor beta chain was captured in a study of CD8+CD57+ T cells in acquired aplastic anemia. Patients included in sequencing had previously demonstrated CD8+CD57+ cell expansion by flow cytometry. This CDR3 region has 15 residues. Germline-derived CDR1 and CDR2 are SGDLS and YYNGEE. Trimming stripped 4 bases from V and 13 bases from J, with 21 bases between. Genomic DNA acted as the template from which TCR beta VDJ combination and CDR3 sequence profiling were carried out. Each CDR3 protein is one row after TCRdb ran MiXCR on the reads. This repertoire shows around 250,000 distinct CDR3 sequences, less than 85% found once; its top ten account for roughly two fifths.

The genes are TRBV9 and TRBJ1-6; D might be TRBD1 (5 bases). This receptor was taken from a human donor with aplastic anemia. Sequencing used sorted CD4+, CD8+, or CD8+CD57+ T cells (not recorded which) from PBMCs. CDR3 region: CASSLGGGHGTPLHF. The DNA of the CDR3 is TGTGCCAGCAGCTTGGGGGGAGGACACGGTACGCCCCTCCACTTT.